These T cell receptor beta chains were read from a single sample in a study of CD8+CD57+ T cells in acquired aplastic anemia. TCRdb itself ran the reads through MiXCR, one entry per CDR3 protein. The sample holds around 170,000 distinct CDR3 sequences, just over 45% seen once. Sequencing was performed on sorted CD4+, CD8+, or CD8+CD57+ T cells (not recorded which) from PBMCs. The receptors were gathered from a human donor in good health. The CDR3 runs from the conserved cysteine through the conserved F or W. Each record gives: V gene, J gene, clone size, D gene, CDR3 DNA, CDR3 protein. A D gene is named only where the DNA matches it firmly. Size values are once, few and many counts, or a class for expanded clones, and some rows have none.

TRBV19	TRBJ2-1	NA	TRBD2	TGTGCCACCGACCCCGGGAGGGCGGGGTCCTACAATGAGCAGTTCTTC	CATDPGRAGSYNEQFF
TRBV24-1	TRBJ2-1	many	NA	TGTGCCACCAGTAGGGGCAACTACAATGAGCAGTTCTTC	CATSRGNYNEQFF
TRBV5-4	TRBJ2-3	NA	TRBD2	TGTGCCAGCAGCTTAGGCGGGAGGGGAACAGATACGCAGTATTTT	CASSLGGRGTDTQYF
TRBV29-1	TRBJ1-1	NA	TRBD1	TGCAGCGTTTCCGGACAGGGCAACACTGAAGCTTTCTTT	CSVSGQGNTEAFF
TRBV10-3	TRBJ1-2	NA	NA	TGTGCCATCAGTGAAAACAACTATGGCTACACCTTC	CAISENNYGYTF
TRBV5-6	TRBJ1-5	NA	TRBD1	TGTGCCAGCAGGCTACAGGGGTCATATCAGCCCCAGCATTTT	CASRLQGSYQPQHF
TRBV11-2	TRBJ2-7	many	TRBD1	TGTGCCAGCAGCTTAGAGAGACAGGGAACGGGCTCCTACGAGCAGTACTTC	CASSLERQGTGSYEQYF
TRBV15	TRBJ2-5	NA	NA	TGTGCCACCAGCATCCGACGGGGGGAGACCCAGTACTTC	CATSIRRGETQYF
TRBV30	TRBJ1-5	few	NA	TGTGCCTGGAGTAGGGGCCGATATCAGCCCCAGCATTTT	CAWSRGRYQPQHF
TRBV15	TRBJ2-5	few	TRBD2	TGTGCCACCAGCAGGGTAGCGGGGGGACAGAAGACCCAGTACTTC	CATSRVAGGQKTQYF
TRBV7-9	TRBJ1-1	many	NA	TGTGCCGGCCGGGACGGAACATCCATGAACACTGAAGCTTTCTTT	CAGRDGTSMNTEAFF
TRBV15	TRBJ2-7	NA	TRBD1	TGTGCCACCAGCAGAGAGGGCACGGCAGGGGGTTCCTCCTACGAGCAGTACTTC	CATSREGTAGGSSYEQYF
TRBV7-6	TRBJ1-4	many	TRBD1	TGTGCCAGCAGCCTAGGTCGACAGGGAACTAATGAAAAACTGTTTTTT	CASSLGRQGTNEKLFF
TRBV24-1	TRBJ2-1	NA	NA	TGTGCCACCAGTGATTTGTCCGTAGGGGGTAATGAGCAGTTCTTC	CATSDLSVGGNEQFF
TRBV2	TRBJ2-7	NA	NA	TGTGCCAGCACCGAAAGCTCCTACGAGCAGTACTTC	CASTESSYEQYF
TRBV18	TRBJ1-1	NA	NA	TGTGCCAGCTCACCTGGCGGTACGAGGGGTAACACTGAAGCTCTCTTT	CASSPGGTRGNTEALF
TRBV7-2	TRBJ2-7	once	NA	TGTGCCAGCAGCCTCGGACAGAGAGACTACGAGCAGTACTTC	CASSLGQRDYEQYF
TRBV6-1	TRBJ1-3	few	NA	TGTGCCAGTAAGATCTCTGGAAACACCATATATTTT	CASKISGNTIYF
TRBV19	TRBJ2-7	NA	TRBD1	TGTGCCATCGACCGGGACAGGGGTATCTACGAGCAGTACTTC	CAIDRDRGIYEQYF
TRBV20-1	TRBJ1-2	many	TRBD1	TGCAGTGCTCTCCGGGACAGGGGTTATGGCTACACCTTC	CSALRDRGYGYTF
TRBV5-1	TRBJ1-2	NA	NA	TGCGCCAGCAGCTCGGACGGAACCTATGGCTACACCTTC	CASSSDGTYGYTF
TRBV7-9	TRBJ1-1	many	TRBD1	TGTGCCAGCAGCCAGGACAGGTTCATGAACACTGAAGCTTTCTTT	CASSQDRFMNTEAFF
TRBV5-6	TRBJ1-2	many	NA	TGTGCCAGCAGGGCCGAGGGAGTCTATGGCTACACCTTC	CASRAEGVYGYTF
TRBV7-8	TRBJ1-1	NA	NA	TGTGCCAGCAGCCCAACGCGTCTGAACACTGAAGCTTTCTTT	CASSPTRLNTEAFF
TRBV7-9	TRBJ2-7	NA	NA	TGTGCCAGCAGCCCGGGGTCACTCTACGAGCAGTACTTC	CASSPGSLYEQYF
TRBV7-2	TRBJ1-5	many	TRBD1	TGTGCCAGCAGCTTAACAGGGGCCAATCAGCCCCAGCATTTT	CASSLTGANQPQHF
TRBV11-2	TRBJ2-7	many	TRBD2	TGTGCCAGCAGCTCGAGGCCTGGGGTGAGTAGCGGGAAAGGATACGAGCAGTACTTC	CASSSRPGVSSGKGYEQYF
TRBV7-9	TRBJ1-3	many	NA	TGTGCCAGCAGCCGGAGGGGCCCTAACTCTGGAAACACCATATATTTT	CASSRRGPNSGNTIYF
TRBV2	TRBJ1-2	NA	TRBD1	TGTGCCAGCAGGCAACCCGGGACAGGCGATGGCTACACCTTC	CASRQPGTGDGYTF
TRBV5-4	TRBJ1-1	many	NA	TGTGCCAGCAGCTTCGGGGGTGCGAGGAATGAAGCTTTCTTT	CASSFGGARNEAFF
TRBV25-1	TRBJ1-3	NA	NA	TGTGCCAGCAGGGAAGGAAAGGGAAACTCCGGAAACACCATATATTTT	CASREGKGNSGNTIYF
TRBV29-1	TRBJ2-5	NA	TRBD1	TGCAGCGTTGAGGGGACAGGCCAAGAGACCCAGTACTTC	CSVEGTGQETQYF
TRBV6-1	TRBJ1-2	NA	TRBD1	TGTGCCAGCAGTGAAGCGGACAGGAGAAACTATGGCTACACCTTC	CASSEADRRNYGYTF
TRBV12-3/TRBV12-4	TRBJ2-1	many	NA	TGTGCCAGCAGCCGTATGACCACTCAGGGAGCGAATGAGCAGTTCTTC	CASSRMTTQGANEQFF
TRBV29-1	TRBJ1-1	many	NA	TGCAGATCTTTTGGGACTGAAAGGCGGGGTAGCACTGAAGCTTTCTTT	CRSFGTERRGSTEAFF
TRBV20-1	TRBJ2-5	many	NA	TGCAGTGCCATACCCGGGTCCTCGAAACACCAAGAGACCCAGTACTTC	CSAIPGSSKHQETQYF
TRBV29-1	TRBJ2-5	NA	NA	TGCAGCGTTGAAGAGGGGGTGAGGGAGACCCAGTACTTC	CSVEEGVRETQYF
TRBV7-2	TRBJ1-6	NA	TRBD1	TGTGCCAGCAGTTTTCCGGGACAGTATAATTCACCCCTCCACTTT	CASSFPGQYNSPLHF
TRBV5-6	TRBJ1-6	many	NA	TGTGCCAGCAGCTTAATTGATTCACCCCTCCACTTT	CASSLIDSPLHF
TRBV7-9	TRBJ2-1	many	NA	TGTGCCAGCAGCTTAAGGACAGACTACAATGAGCAGTTCTTC	CASSLRTDYNEQFF
TRBV7-9	TRBJ2-7	once	NA	TGTGCCAGCAGCGCCTCGCAGGGACCCTACGAGCAGTACTTC	CASSASQGPYEQYF
TRBV20-1	TRBJ1-5	many	NA	TGCAGTGCTAGAGCAACAGGTAGCAATCAGCCCCAGCATTTT	CSARATGSNQPQHF
TRBV10-3	TRBJ1-3	NA	NA	TGTGCCATCAGGGACACCGGGACGCCGGTACTCTTT	CAIRDTGTPVLF
TRBV25-1	TRBJ2-7	many	TRBD1	TGTGCCAGCAGGGAGGAGATGGACAGGGGCCTCTACGAGCAGTACTTC	CASREEMDRGLYEQYF
TRBV11-1	TRBJ2-1	few	TRBD1	TGTGCCAGCAGCTTAGTTCAAACAGGGGCCTACAATGAGCAGTTCTTC	CASSLVQTGAYNEQFF
TRBV20-1	TRBJ2-6	few	NA	TGCAGTGCCGGGCTGTGCTCTGGGGCCAACGTCCTGACTTTC	CSAGLCSGANVLTF
TRBV29-1	TRBJ2-7	NA	TRBD1	TGCAGCGTTGCCGGACAGGGGGCCTACGAGCAGTACTTC	CSVAGQGAYEQYF
TRBV10-3	TRBJ1-2	few	TRBD1	TGTGCCATCAGCACAGGGGGCGGCTATGGCTACACCTTC	CAISTGGGYGYTF
TRBV12-5	TRBJ1-1	few	NA	TGTGCTAGTGGTTTGGACCTCTCTGGCACTGAAGCTTTCTTT	CASGLDLSGTEAFF